This T cell receptor (beta chain) stems from a study of cytomegalovirus exposure and HLA in healthy donors (dated by TCRdb to the late 2010s). Study-wide context: An earlier analysis of 587 of the donors reported approximately 260 Gb of sequence data and 117 million unique TCR beta sequences obtained from about 179 million T cells. Across 300 to 500 genotyped donors of the cohort, an average of about 240,000 unique TCR beta nucleotide sequences per donor were sequenced, and about a sixth of those sequences were non-productive. Because of strong linkage in the cohort, roughly five DR-DQ haplotypes were treated as single units for association and clustering. An earlier analysis of 587 of the donors applied high-throughput TCR beta sequencing to assess whether each TCR beta V gene segment acted as functional or pseudogenic. Typing coverage varied by locus: about 620-630 donors for A, B, C, DRB1 and DQB1; approximately 520 for DQA1; some 610 for DPA1; roughly 470 for DPB1. Along with the approximately 700-subject first cohort, a separate validation cohort of around 120 different subjects was used. HLA typing included class I and class II loci at four-digit resolution. The study used immunosequencing to profile the T cell repertoires of approximately 690 subjects and linked those repertoires to cytomegalovirus serostatus. Donor age, sex, ethnicity and CMV serostatus were collected together with the repertoire data. To predict cytomegalovirus infection status, the study combined high-throughput TCR immunosequencing, statistical association of individual TCRs with disease status, and machine learning. Genome-wide SNP genotypes for about 65% of the roughly 670 donors were used in a later genetic analysis, which treated that subset as a discovery cohort. All discovery cohort repertoires had been generated using a single sequencing platform. In a later analysis, previously published TCR beta repertoires from 550 to 700 donors were re-analyzed and high-resolution HLA genotyping was added so that TCR occurrence patterns could be studied. Rather than drawing on any new phenotypic data, the later analysis identified candidate immune exposures from TCR beta sequences and the way those sequences occurred across donors. The aim of the study was to test whether cataloging public T cell receptors could identify signatures of past pathogen exposure. Of the 350 to 400 genotyped donors, approximately 82% fell in the genetic ancestry cluster associated with self-reported Caucasian donors. Approximately 300 gigabases of sequencing data and around 90 million unique TCR sequences made up an early release that covered 500 to 650 HLA-typed donors. Overall study results and their limits: Several of the top co-occurrence clusters appeared to be linked to parvovirus B19, influenza, CMV and Epstein-Barr virus, according to a later analysis. Across donors, most TCR sequences were observed very rarely, whereas some public TCRs were present in many individuals. Because the 87-base-pair reads could not distinguish some IMGT-functional V segments, including TRBV6-2 and TRBV6-3, those segments were excluded. Only TCR beta chains were sequenced in this cohort, and the absence of alpha or paired-chain data limited detectable features. Because HLA typing was missing for some donors at each locus, association tests included only the typed subset. A further reported finding was that TCR beta sequences accurately predicted the HLA-A and HLA-B alleles for most subjects in the first cohort. Linkage disequilibrium might explain the correlated functional status among segregating V segments, but an unknown experimental factor could not be excluded. In an earlier analysis of around 600 of the donors, most TCR beta V segments appeared in productive rearrangements about 87% or about 30% of the time, broadly matching IMGT annotations. In a later analysis, HLA-associated TCR beta chains showed more clonal expansion and lower generation probabilities than non-associated chains that were equally common. In the study, some 180 TCR beta chains were listed as associated with cytomegalovirus. In a later genetic analysis, a missense DCLRE1C variant was associated with V-gene and J-gene trimming of TCR beta chains, and the association was replicated in an independent cohort. Roughly uniform sequencing depth across donors was assumed in presence/absence analyses, although this assumption may not hold. A few of the identified cytomegalovirus-associated TCR beta chains were confirmed in vitro to be specific for cytomegalovirus antigens. According to the authors, the approach could potentially be generalized to other disease states and immunological phenotypes. In a later analysis, 15,000 to 20,000 TCR beta sequences were associated with specific HLA alleles at a false discovery rate of 0.05. In a later analysis, the rate of TCR association differed among HLA loci, with DRB1 alleles having the most associated TCRs and HLA-C alleles having the fewest. CMV serostatus was the only immune exposure information available for the cohort. Some 16 rarely observed V segments, including chromosome 9 orphons, were excluded from the earlier analysis of about 610 of the donors because counts were too low. When HLA alleles, especially DR and DQ, strongly co-occurred, attributing TCR associations to individual alleles was difficult. According to a later genetic analysis, donors in an Asian-associated ancestry cluster had fewer N-insertions in productive TCRs than the approximately 630-donor mean. Cytomegalovirus status was reported to be diagnosed by the classifier with high specificity and sensitivity in both the original and validation cohorts. A cluster of highly shared sequence variants was judged likely to be a technical artifact of the sequencing pipeline. In a later analysis, most CMV-associated TCR beta chains were found to appear HLA-restricted, with HLA associations seemingly driven largely by CMV exposure.

Worth noting for this clone: The antigen this receptor binds is unknown. Within one base of it there is no much larger clone, and no base qualities were kept.

The method was the immunoSEQ multiplex PCR assay. A mixture of 60 forward primers for TCR Vbeta segments and 13 reverse primers for TCR Jbeta segments was used in the multiplex PCR. The CDR3 region of rearranged TCR beta genes was amplified from genomic DNA by a multiplex PCR assay. The amplified TCR beta libraries were sequenced on the Illumina HiSeq System as 87-base-pair reads. The published analysis was carried out like this. A later analysis counted some 74 million unique TCR beta chains across the roughly 700 repertoires, and some 11 million of these chains were shared by at least two donors. To remove PCR and sequencing errors, raw reads were error-corrected and collapsed into unique sequences using a nearest-neighbor algorithm that merged closely related sequences. CDR3 sequences were aligned to IMGT reference sequences to assign V, D and J gene segments. For a sequence to be retained, a match of at least six nucleotides was required to both a V gene segment and a J gene segment. Rearrangements were classified as productive when the CDR3 lacked stop codons and remained in frame with V and J, and all other rearrangements were classified as non-productive. CDR3 was defined according to IMGT convention as the region running from the second conserved V-encoded cysteine to the conserved J-encoded phenylalanine. The earlier analysis of 500 to 650 of the donors excluded any sequence lacking an unambiguous match to a single V gene segment. In an earlier analysis of almost 600 of the donors, a V segment was called functional when productive rearrangements were above 56.7%, and segregating when the standard deviation between donors exceeded 5%. A statistical classification framework was built for diagnosing cytomegalovirus status from the catalog of TCR beta chain sequences. In a later analysis, V and J genes were assigned by comparing TCR nucleotide sequences against IMGT/GENE-DB human TR gene sequences. Using the TCRdist pipeline, a later analysis assigned CDR3 sequences along with most-parsimonious VDJ recombination scenarios. In a later analysis, each TCR beta chain was defined by its CDR3 amino acid sequence together with its V-gene family, and reads lacking a unique V-gene family were excluded. A later analysis removed 550 to 700 highly shared, low-generation-probability nucleotide sequences to deal with suspected cross-contamination and a sequencing artifact. In a later analysis, a clonal expansion index was calculated for each public chain from normalized within-repertoire ranks of inferred template counts. In a later analysis, generation probabilities were computed using a VDJ recombination model fitted to out-of-frame rearrangements, and the results were checked against IGoR. In a later analysis, TCR-TCR, TCR-HLA and TCR-CMV co-occurrence was scored with hypergeometric tests, and a repertoire-size bias correction was applied to TCR pairs. A later analysis estimated false discovery rates by permuting HLA or CMV assignments 20 times. In a later analysis, co-occurring TCRs were grouped with DBSCAN, and TCRdist sequence similarity was added when clustering was performed within HLA-allele-positive subsets. Co-occurrence clustering excluded repertoires with fewer than 30,000 or more than 120,000 public chains, plus five with anomalous nucleotide sharing. TCRdb obtained this table from immuneACCESS and retained in-frame rearrangements with V and J assigned. These tables miss some clones; where compared with another copy, unresolved V genes account for less than half of the shortfall, and the remainder is unexplained. V and J calls and clone size are given by that table; D and trimming were obtained from the DNA. The sample data list some 140,000 clones, and about 76% of these were observed just once. 3% to 4% of the sample lies in the top ten.

The cohort consisted of some 730 healthy bone marrow donors. At the time of sampling, every cohort member was nominally healthy, though immune exposures that went unrecorded were likely present. The donor tested CMV seronegative, placing the donor among the approximately 400 seronegative members of the cohort. Every donor gave a peripheral blood sample, and the peripheral blood mononuclear cells from that sample were used for TCR beta sequencing. The Qiagen DNeasy Blood Extraction Kit was used to extract genomic DNA from the blood cell samples. V is clipped by 2 bases and J by 7 bases, and the sequence between their germline boundaries is 9 bases long. Including the terminal cysteine and phenylalanine, the CDR3 comprises 13 residues. Just the 39-base CDR3 DNA is kept, in frame starting at base 1. Via the germline V gene, CDR1 is SNHLY and CDR2 FYNNEI.

Specimen: PBMCs. This clonotype was obtained from a female donor in good health and CMV-seronegative. Here the chain combines TRBV2 and TRBJ1-5; the D gene is possibly TRBD1, with 5 bases matching. The CDR3 region: CASSEQGHQPQHF. The sequenced DNA is TGTGCCAGCAGTGAACAGGGCCACCAGCCCCAGCATTTT.